These T cell receptor beta chains were read from a single sample in a study of tumor-infiltrating lymphocytes in localized non-small cell lung cancer. TCRdb's copy holds only in-frame clones and misses some; the assay was immunoSEQ multiplex PCR. Among some 30,000 clones listed, approximately 85% were seen once. Sequenced material: lung tumor tissue. These receptor sequences come from a human donor with non-small cell lung cancer. CDR3s include the opening cysteine and the closing phenylalanine or tryptophan. D genes are given only for firm matches. The listing skips clone size in some rows; elsewhere it reads once, few, many or a size class.

J: TRBJ2-1; size: few; V: TRBV19; D: TRBD2; CDR3: CASSIDQGLAGSNEQFF; DNA: TGTGCCAGTAGTATAGATCAGGGGCTAGCGGGGAGCAATGAGCAGTTCTTC
J: TRBJ2-3; size: .; V: TRBV29-1; D: .; CDR3: CSAPRELSTDTQYF; DNA: TGCAGCGCCCCTCGGGAACTTAGCACAGATACGCAGTATTTT
J: TRBJ2-2; size: .; V: TRBV2; D: .; CDR3: CASSPRLNTGELFF; DNA: TGTGCCAGCAGTCCTAGGTTGAACACCGGGGAGCTGTTTTTT
J: TRBJ2-4; size: .; V: TRBV2; D: .; CDR3: CASRRGGTAKNIQYF; DNA: TGTGCCAGCAGGAGGGGCGGGACAGCGAAAAACATTCAGTACTTC
J: TRBJ2-3; size: .; V: TRBV7-2; D: TRBD2; CDR3: CASSLVASGGTDTQYF; DNA: TGTGCCAGCAGCTTAGTTGCTAGCGGGGGCACAGATACGCAGTATTTT
J: TRBJ2-3; size: .; V: TRBV7-2; D: TRBD2; CDR3: CASSLRSRGGLSDTQYF; DNA: TGTGCCAGCAGCTTAAGAAGTCGCGGGGGATTGTCAGATACGCAGTATTTT
J: TRBJ1-1; size: .; V: TRBV6-6; D: .; CDR3: CASSAPRAEAFF; DNA: TGTGCCAGCAGTGCCCCACGCGCTGAAGCTTTCTTT
J: TRBJ2-5; size: .; V: TRBV6-5; D: TRBD2; CDR3: CASSGTRETQYF; DNA: TGTGCCAGTTCCGGGACTAGGGAGACCCAGTACTTC
J: TRBJ1-5; size: .; V: TRBV2; D: .; CDR3: CASSESSAGYSNQPQHF; DNA: TGTGCCAGCAGTGAGAGCAGCGCGGGTTATAGCAATCAGCCCCAGCATTTT
J: TRBJ1-4; size: .; V: TRBV21-1; D: .; CDR3: CASSGGHPNEKLFF; DNA: TGTGCCAGCAGCGGGGGACACCCTAATGAAAAACTGTTTTTT
J: TRBJ1-2; size: once; V: TRBV4-2; D: TRBD1; CDR3: CASSQAPGGSNYGYTF; DNA: TGTGCCAGCAGCCAAGCCCCAGGGGGCTCTAACTATGGCTACACCTTC